This T cell receptor beta chain emerged from a study of blood T cell repertoires in COVID-19. In the study overall: Samples representing acute and convalescent COVID-19 were sourced from the United States, Italy and Spain.

This clone occurred a few times. The repertoire was sequenced with immunoSEQ multiplex PCR; TCRdb's copy has only in-frame clones and lacks some. Seen here are 25,000 to 30,000 clones, roughly 90% observed once, and the top ten hold roughly 3%. The germline V gene encodes CDR1 MNHEY and CDR2 SVGAGI. Trimming pared 4 bases from V and 0 bases from J, leaving 13 bases between. This CDR3 spans 16 amino acids. The sequence was obtained from a human donor in a cohort sampled during active COVID-19. Sample: peripheral blood. The J gene is TRBJ1-3, the V gene TRBV6-5; D gene ambiguous. The CDR3 nucleotides read TGTGCCAGCAGTTCGCAGCGGCTTCGCTCTGGAAACACCATATATTTT. It yields the protein CASSSQRLRSGNTIYF.